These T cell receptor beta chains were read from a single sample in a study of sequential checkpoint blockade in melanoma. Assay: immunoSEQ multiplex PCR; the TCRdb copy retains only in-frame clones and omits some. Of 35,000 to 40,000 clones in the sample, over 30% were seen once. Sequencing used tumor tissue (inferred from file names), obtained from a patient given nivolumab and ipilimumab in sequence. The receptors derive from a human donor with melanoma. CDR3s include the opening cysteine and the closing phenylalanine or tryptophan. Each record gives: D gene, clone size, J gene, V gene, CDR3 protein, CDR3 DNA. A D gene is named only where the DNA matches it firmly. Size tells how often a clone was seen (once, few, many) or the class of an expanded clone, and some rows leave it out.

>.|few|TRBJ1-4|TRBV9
CASSVVQGGELFF
TGTGCCAGCAGCGTTGTGCAGGGTGGAGAACTGTTTTTT
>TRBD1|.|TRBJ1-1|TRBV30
CAWRPIPGQLNTEAFF
TGTGCCTGGAGGCCGATACCGGGACAGCTGAACACTGAAGCTTTCTTT
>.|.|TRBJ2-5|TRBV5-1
CASSPQGLYQETQYF
TGCGCCAGCAGCCCGCAGGGTTTGTACCAAGAGACCCAGTACTTC
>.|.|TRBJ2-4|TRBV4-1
CASSQDSDLPRLAKNIQYF
TGCGCCAGCAGCCAAGATTCGGACTTACCTCGATTAGCCAAAAACATTCAGTACTTC
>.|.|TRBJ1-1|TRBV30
CAWSVVNQGEAFF
TGTGCCTGGAGTGTTGTAAATCAGGGGGAAGCTTTCTTT
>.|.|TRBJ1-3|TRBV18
CASSPHGNTIYF
TGTGCCAGCTCACCACATGGAAACACCATATATTTT
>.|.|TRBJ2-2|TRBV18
CASSPPVRTGELFF
TGTGCCAGCTCACCACCGGTCCGGACCGGGGAGCTGTTTTTT
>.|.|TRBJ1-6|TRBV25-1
CASSESLSRRNSPLHF
TGTGCCAGCAGTGAATCATTGAGTAGGAGGAATTCACCCCTCCACTTT
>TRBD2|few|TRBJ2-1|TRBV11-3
CASSLSAGGYDEQFF
TGTGCCAGCAGCTTAAGCGCGGGGGGGTATGATGAGCAGTTCTTC
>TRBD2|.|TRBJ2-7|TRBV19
CASGLVGIEQYF
TGTGCCAGCGGACTAGTGGGGATCGAGCAGTACTTC
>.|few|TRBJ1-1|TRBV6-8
CASSYRGLNTEAFF
TGTGCCAGCAGTTACCGCGGCCTTAACACTGAAGCTTTCTTT
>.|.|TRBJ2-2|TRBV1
CTSSRGTSGRWKDTGELFF
TGCACCAGCAGCCGAGGGACTAGCGGGAGATGGAAGGACACCGGGGAGCTGTTTTTT
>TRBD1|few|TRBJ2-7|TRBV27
CASTLGQGHYEQYF
TGTGCCAGCACCCTGGGACAGGGACACTACGAGCAGTACTTC
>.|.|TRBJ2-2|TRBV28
CASSPAGTNTGELFF
TGTGCCAGCAGCCCGGCGGGGACCAACACCGGGGAGCTGTTTTTT
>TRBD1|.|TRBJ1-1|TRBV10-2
CASSERTGTNTEAFF
TGCGCCAGCAGCGAGAGGACAGGGACGAACACTGAAGCTTTCTTT
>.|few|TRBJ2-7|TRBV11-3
CASSLGFGLTYEQYF
TGTGCCAGCAGCTTAGGGTTCGGCTTGACCTACGAGCAGTACTTC
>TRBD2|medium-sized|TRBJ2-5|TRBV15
CATEADAGGLQETQYF
TGTGCCACCGAAGCGGACGCGGGAGGGCTTCAAGAGACCCAGTACTTC
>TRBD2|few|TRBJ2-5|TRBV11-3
CASSLGASGTWETQYF
TGTGCCAGCAGCTTAGGGGCTAGCGGAACGTGGGAGACCCAGTACTTC
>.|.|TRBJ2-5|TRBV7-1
CASHTQGAETQYF
TGTGCCAGCCATACTCAGGGCGCAGAGACCCAGTACTTC
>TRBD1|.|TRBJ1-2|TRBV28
CASSDRAYYGYTF
TGTGCCAGCAGCGACAGGGCGTACTATGGCTACACCTTC
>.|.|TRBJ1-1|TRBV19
CASSIPGRTNTEAFF
TGTGCCAGTAGTATCCCGGGACGGACGAACACTGAAGCTTTCTTT
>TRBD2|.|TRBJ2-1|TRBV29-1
CSVEGGTSVYNEQFF
TGCAGCGTTGAAGGTGGGACTAGCGTCTACAATGAGCAGTTCTTC
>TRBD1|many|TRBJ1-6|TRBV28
CASRAGQGNSPLHF
TGTGCCAGCAGGGCGGGACAGGGGAATTCACCCCTCCACTTT
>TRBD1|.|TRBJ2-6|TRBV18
CASSLTGDGANVLTF
TGTGCCAGCTCCCTTACAGGGGACGGGGCCAACGTCCTGACTTTC
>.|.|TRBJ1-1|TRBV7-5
CASRKRVGLNTEAFF
TGTGCCAGCAGAAAGAGGGTGGGGTTGAACACTGAAGCTTTCTTT
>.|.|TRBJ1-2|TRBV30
CAWSVYGTYGYTF
TGTGCCTGGAGTGTATATGGAACCTATGGCTACACCTTC
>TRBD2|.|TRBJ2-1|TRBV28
CASSFLRLAGADNEQFF
TGTGCCAGCAGTTTCCTACGACTAGCGGGAGCGGACAATGAGCAGTTCTTC
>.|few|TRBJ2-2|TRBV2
CASSEPRDSTGELFF
TGTGCCAGCAGTGAGCCGCGGGACAGCACCGGGGAGCTGTTTTTT
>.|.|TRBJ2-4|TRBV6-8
CASSATGLENIQYF
TGTGCCAGCAGTGCCACCGGGTTGGAAAACATTCAGTACTTC
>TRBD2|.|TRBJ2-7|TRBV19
CASSPIAGGPGEQYF
TGTGCCAGTAGCCCAATAGCGGGAGGGCCGGGAGAGCAGTACTTC
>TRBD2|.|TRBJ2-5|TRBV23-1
CASSQQLAGGETQYF
TGCGCCAGCAGCCAACAACTAGCGGGGGGCGAGACCCAGTACTTC
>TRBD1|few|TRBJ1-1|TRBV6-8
CASSVTGTGSEAFF
TGTGCCAGCAGTGTGACAGGGACCGGGTCTGAAGCTTTCTTT
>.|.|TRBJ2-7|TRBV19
CASSPTSYEQYF
TGTGCCAGTAGTCCCACGTCCTACGAGCAGTACTTC
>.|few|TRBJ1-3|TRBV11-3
CASSLGRAGNTIYF
TGTGCCAGCAGCTTGGGGAGGGCTGGAAACACCATATATTTT
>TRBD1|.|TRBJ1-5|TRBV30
CAWNPGQYNQPQHF
TGTGCCTGGAACCCGGGACAGTACAATCAGCCCCAGCATTTT
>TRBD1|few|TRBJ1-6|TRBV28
CASSRGQAMGSPLHF
TGTGCCAGCAGCCGAGGACAGGCCATGGGGTCACCCCTCCACTTT
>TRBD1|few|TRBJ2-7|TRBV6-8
CASSYPPGQGAYGQYF
TGTGCCAGCAGTTACCCCCCCGGACAGGGGGCCTATGGGCAGTACTTC
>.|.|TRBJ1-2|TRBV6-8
CASLRQASYGYTF
TGTGCCAGCCTCCGACAGGCCTCCTATGGCTACACCTTC
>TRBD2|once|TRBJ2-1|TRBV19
CASTPRQGSGESTYNEQFF
TGTGCCAGTACTCCCCGTCAAGGTAGCGGGGAATCGACCTACAATGAGCAGTTCTTC
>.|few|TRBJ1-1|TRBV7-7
CASSLTVMNTEAFF
TGTGCCAGCAGCTTGACAGTCATGAACACTGAAGCTTTCTTT
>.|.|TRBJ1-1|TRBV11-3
CASSLRGRGAGKGTEAFF
TGTGCCAGCAGCTTAAGGGGCCGGGGGGCTGGGAAGGGCACTGAAGCTTTCTTT
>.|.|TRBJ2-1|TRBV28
CASTKGGTVSYNEQFF
TGTGCCAGCACTAAGGGGGGGACAGTCTCCTACAATGAGCAGTTCTTC
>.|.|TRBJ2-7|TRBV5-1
CASSLGAGNSYEQYF
TGCGCCAGCAGCTTGGGGGCTGGTAACTCCTACGAGCAGTACTTC
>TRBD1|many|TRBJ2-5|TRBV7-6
CASSYNRGQETQYF
TGTGCCAGCAGTTATAACAGGGGGCAGGAGACCCAGTACTTC
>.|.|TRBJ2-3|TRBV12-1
CASSNLGTGSTDTQYF
TGTGCCAGCAGCAACCTAGGGACAGGGTCCACAGATACGCAGTATTTT
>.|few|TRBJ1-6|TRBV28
CASSPGVVSPLHF
TGTGCCAGCAGCCCCGGGGTCGTCTCACCCCTCCACTTT
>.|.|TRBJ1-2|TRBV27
CASSLGGAGSAYTF
TGTGCCAGCAGTTTAGGGGGGGCCGGGAGTGCCTACACCTTC
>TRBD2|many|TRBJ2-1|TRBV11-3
CASSYSGTSGNEQFF
TGTGCCAGCAGCTATTCCGGGACTAGCGGCAATGAGCAGTTCTTC
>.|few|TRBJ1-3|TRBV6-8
CANHRTSNSSGNTIYF
TGTGCCAACCATCGGACATCAAATAGCTCTGGAAACACCATATATTTT
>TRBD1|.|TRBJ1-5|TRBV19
CASSILPTGGSNQPQHF
TGTGCCAGTAGTATTTTACCGACAGGGGGGAGCAATCAGCCCCAGCATTTT
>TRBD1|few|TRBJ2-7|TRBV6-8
CAISGQAGISYEQYF
TGTGCCATCTCCGGACAGGCCGGTATTTCCTACGAGCAGTACTTC
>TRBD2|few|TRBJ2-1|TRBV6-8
CASSSAQREMNEQFF
TGTGCCAGCAGTTCAGCCCAGCGGGAGATGAATGAGCAGTTCTTC
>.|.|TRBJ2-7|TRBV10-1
CASSESGATYEQYF
TGCGCCAGCAGTGAGTCGGGGGCCACCTACGAGCAGTACTTC
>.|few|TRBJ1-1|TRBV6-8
CASSGRSRGNTEAFF
TGTGCCAGCAGCGGGCGCAGCAGGGGGAACACTGAAGCTTTCTTT